Reported below is one TCR beta chain. What it recognizes is unknown. The sample originates from a study of cytomegalovirus exposure and HLA in healthy donors. Overall study: A subsequent analysis stated that the 90 to 150 validation repertoires were run on the same platform as the approximately 700 first-cohort repertoires.

Profiling relied on immunoSEQ multiplex PCR, and the TCRdb table lists in-frame clones only, not all of them. Of 65,000 to 75,000 clones listed, over 90% are singletons. CDR3 length: 14 residues. Germline V CDR1 and CDR2: SGHVS, FQNEAQ. Trimming cost V 5 bases and J 5 bases, with 16 bases left between them. Broader study findings: In vitro experiments confirmed that three CMV-associated chains were specific for CMV antigens.

The rearrangement uses TRBV7-8 and TRBJ2-7; a possible D gene is TRBD1 (5 bases). The TCR comes from a woman aged 18-29 years in good health and CMV-seropositive. The sequenced sample consisted of PBMCs. The CDR3 reads CASSTRQRPHEQYF. The CDR3, as DNA: TGTGCCAGCAGCACCAGACAGAGGCCCCACGAGCAGTACTTC.